The entry below gives a single TCR beta chain sequence along with its context. The CDR3 has 18 amino acids. The ends lost 1 base at V and 0 bases at J; junction bases unmatched: 5. Germline V CDR1 and CDR2: LGHNA, YSLEER. These data belong to a study of blood T cell repertoires in COVID-19. Study at large: From the United States, Italy and Spain came samples of acute and convalescent COVID-19.

Authors' processing steps: Using reference gene primer amplification, nucleated cell counts were estimated. Here immunoSEQ multiplex PCR was the method, and the copy in TCRdb shows in-frame clones only, minus some. The V and J calls and clone size were taken over from that table, and D and trimming were inferred from the DNA. The sample contains 99,000 or so clones, about four fifths of which appear only once. This TCR derives from a man aged 55 to 70 with acute or convalescent COVID-19. The chain uses TRBV4-3 and TRBJ2-1; 11 bases are shared with TRBD2. Sequenced sample: peripheral blood. The CDR3 loop reads CASSQGSTSGSSYNEQFF. CDR3 coding DNA: TGCGCCAGCAGCCAAGGGAGTACTAGCGGGAGCTCCTACAATGAGCAGTTCTTC.